The 23 T cell receptor beta chains below all came from one sample that was sequenced in a study of blood T cells in healthy people across ages. The second PCR ran about 6 to 12 cycles with a sample-barcoded 5' primer and J-beta primers. TCRdb re-called the 5' RACE reads with MiXCR, one entry per CDR3 protein. The table includes roughly 700,000 distinct CDR3 sequences, roughly 49% detected once. The specimen sequenced was blood. All receptors derive from a woman in her fifties or sixties in good health.

This clonotype came up a few times. The chain is built from TRBV4-1 and TRBJ2-5; 7 nucleotides agree with TRBD2. The J segment lost 0 bases and the V segment lost 4 bases, leaving 11 bases of the junction unmatched. Germline values: CDR1 MGHRA, CDR2 YSYEKL. The CDR3 is 17 amino acids. CDR3 sequence (DNA): TGCGCCAGCAGCCCGATGACTAGCTCCCGGTACCAAGAGACCCAGTACTTC. Translating it yields CASSPMTSSRYQETQYF.

The chain combines TRBV11-1 with TRBJ2-1; 9 bases align to TRBD1. This CDR3 spans 12 amino acids. CDR1 is SGHAT and CDR2 is FQDESV in the germline V gene (reference sequence). The junction had 4 bases not matched to a gene; V was cut back by 7 bases and J by 9 bases. CDR3 region: CASIGQGSEQFF. CDR3 DNA: TGTGCCAGCATCGGACAGGGGAGTGAGCAGTTCTTC.

This sequence joins TRBV4-2 and TRBJ2-1; D gene uncertain. Germline V gene data show CDR1 as LGHNA and CDR2 as YNFKEQ. V lost 1 base and J lost 9, with 4 bases in between. This CDR3 comprises 11 residues. The DNA for the CDR3 is TGTGCCAGCAGCCAAGGGACTGAGCAGTTCTTC. As protein: CASSQGTEQFF.

V usage is TRBV10-2 and J usage is TRBJ2-3; 9 bases agree with TRBD2. CDR3 length: 14 residues. From germline, CDR1 is WSHSY and CDR2 SAAADI. The V and J ends lost 7 bases and 6 bases, in that order; junction bases with no gene match: 8. DNA for the CDR3: TGCGCCAGCATGAGCCTAGCGGGGCGGGATACGCAGTATTTT. This sequence encodes CASMSLAGRDTQYF.

This clonotype was seen at least ten times. J is TRBJ2-7 and V is TRBV6-2 or TRBV6-3; TRBD2 might be the D (6 bases). Between the trimmed V and J ends, which lost 3 bases and 2 bases, there was a span of 14 bases. CDR1 MNHEY and CDR2 SVGEGT come from the germline V gene. This CDR3 is built from 15 residues. The CDR3: CASSYSGANTYEQYF. The CDR3 DNA reads as TGTGCCAGCAGTTATTCGGGAGCCAATACCTACGAGCAGTACTTC.

V and J are TRBV6-5 and TRBJ1-1; perhaps TRBD1 as D (6 bases). Germline V CDR1 and CDR2: MNHEY, SVGAGI. V was cut by 8 bases and J by 0 bases, with 13 bases left in between. This CDR3 contains 14 residues. The CDR3 DNA follows: TGTGCCAGCCTTACCCCAGGGGTGAACACTGAAGCTTTCTTT. Amino acids: CASLTPGVNTEAFF.

The chain is built from TRBV7-6 and TRBJ2-5; D gene ambiguous. CDR3 size: 12 residues. V gave up 5 bases and J gave up 5 bases, with 9 bases separating them. Germline-derived CDR1 and CDR2 are SGHVS and FNYEAQ. The CDR3 protein is CASSPLLETQYF. CDR3 DNA: TGTGCCAGCAGCCCATTACTCGAGACCCAGTACTTC. The whole variable domain, filled in from reference TRBV7-6 and TRBJ2-5, reads GAGVSQSPRYKVTKRGQDVALRCDPISGHVSLYWYRQALGQGPEFLTYFNYEAQQDKSGLPNDRFSAERPEGSISTLTIQRTEQRDSAMYRCASSPLLETQYFGPGTRLLVL.

This clonotype was counted between two and nine times. The chain has TRBV20-1 and TRBJ2-7, with D perhaps TRBD1 or TRBD2 (5 bases each). The CDR3 runs 14 residues. The V end was cut by 5 bases, the J end by 6 bases, with 20 bases between. Per the germline V gene, CDR1 is DFQATT and CDR2 is SNEGSKA (reference sequence). The CDR3 sequence: CSADGAGSACEQYF. The CDR3 region has the DNA TGCAGTGCTGACGGGGCCGGGTCCGCCTGCGAGCAGTACTTC.

The chain couples TRBV30 to TRBJ1-4; TRBD1 might be the D (5 bases). Trimming removed 0 bases from V and 5 bases from J, with 16 bases in between. The CDR3 runs 16 residues. Germline V gives CDR1 GTSNPN, CDR2 SVGIG (reference sequence). CDR3 in amino acids: CAWSVPLGRMNEKLFF. For the CDR3, the DNA is TGTGCCTGGAGTGTCCCCCTGGGACGGATGAATGAAAAACTGTTTTTT.

The chain combines TRBV2 with TRBJ2-1; 7 nucleotides align to TRBD1. Germline values: CDR1 SNHLY, CDR2 FYNNEI. J was trimmed by 2 bases and V by 7 bases; bases with no gene match: 2. The CDR3 consists of 13 residues. Here the CDR3 reads CASKRGPYNEQFF. For the CDR3, the DNA is TGTGCCAGCAAGAGGGGGCCCTACAATGAGCAGTTCTTC. Looking up the rest from reference TRBV2 and TRBJ2-1 gives the full variable domain: EPEVTQTPSHQVTQMGQEVILRCVPISNHLYFYWYRQILGQKVEFLVSFYNNEISEKSEIFDDQFSVERPDGSNFTLKIRSTKLEDSAMYFCASKRGPYNEQFFGPGTRLTVL.

This clonotype was recorded a few times. This chain uses TRBV20-1 with TRBJ2-3, with TRBD2 as a possible D gene (5 bases). V was cut by 5 bases and J by 0 bases, with 18 bases left in between. From germline, CDR1 is DFQATT and CDR2 SNEGSKA (reference sequence). The CDR3 is 16 amino acids. The CDR3 DNA reads TGCAGTGCTTCTTCCGCGGTAGCGACAAGCACAGATACGCAGTATTTT. Its translation is CSASSAVATSTDTQYF.

The chain couples TRBV4-2 to TRBJ2-5; 7 nucleotides align to TRBD1. Germline V CDR1 and CDR2: LGHNA, YNFKEQ. There are 15 residues in the CDR3. J gave up 11 bases and V 1 base, and 13 bases lay outside the gene matches. The CDR3 loop is CASSQGGTADNEQYF. The CDR3 DNA sequence: TGTGCCAGCAGCCAAGGGGGGACAGCCGACAATGAGCAGTACTTC.

The V call is TRBV5-7, the J call TRBJ1-2; the D is unclear. Being an ORF, TRBV5-7 has a function that is uncertain. V was trimmed by 10 bases and J by 4 bases, leaving 17 bases between them. The length of the CDR3 is 13 residues. DNA of the CDR3: TGTGCCCCTCCCGCGGGCAGTACCTATGGCTACACCTTC. This sequence encodes CAPPAGSTYGYTF.

The chain recombines TRBV20-1 with TRBJ1-2; D uncertain. Between the trimmed V and J ends, which lost 3 bases and 6 bases, there was a span of 17 bases. This CDR3 has 14 residues. The germline CDR1 and CDR2 sequences are DFQATT and SNEGSKA (reference sequence). CDR3 coding DNA: TGCAGTGCTAGTTTACGCCGGGCGTGGGATGGCTACACCTTC. It yields the protein CSASLRRAWDGYTF.

V and J are TRBV12-3 or TRBV12-4 and TRBJ1-2; TRBD1 matches at 9 bases. J was trimmed by 7 bases and V by 3 bases; bases with no gene match: 6. The CDR3 loop spans 14 amino acids. The CDR3 region is CASSFGTGQVGYTF. The CDR3 nucleotides are TGTGCCAGCAGTTTTGGGACAGGGCAGGTTGGCTACACCTTC.

This clonotype was seen more than once but under ten times. The J gene is TRBJ2-5, the V gene TRBV15, with 8 bases fitting TRBD2. The last part of the DNA fits TRBJ2-7 better; the J call may be wrong. Germline CDR1 and CDR2: LNHNV and YYDKDF (reference sequence). The CDR3 runs to 15 residues. The CDR3 nucleotides are TGTGCCACCAGCAGCCAAGCGGGAGCAACCTACGAGCAGTACTTC. Translation: CATSSQAGATYEQYF.

This rearrangement joins TRBV10-3 to TRBJ1-2; no firm D call. Per the germline V gene, CDR1 is ENHRY and CDR2 is SYGVKD. Between the trimmed V and J ends, which lost 2 bases and 1 base, there was a span of 5 bases. The CDR3 sequence is 13 residues long. The CDR3 protein is CAISEVINYGYTF. CDR3 DNA sequence: TGTGCCATCAGTGAGGTCATTAACTATGGCTACACCTTC.

This chain joins TRBV7-9 and TRBJ2-7; 9 nucleotides align to TRBD2. From germline, CDR1 is SEHNR and CDR2 FQNEAQ (reference sequence). With V trimmed by 1 base and J by 4 bases, 5 bases remained unmatched. The CDR3 is 15 residues long. Written as DNA, the CDR3 is TGTGCCAGCAGCTTAGTGCTAGCGGGGACATACGAGCAGTACTTC. This translates into CASSLVLAGTYEQYF.

Concerning this clonotype: An end of the junction does not agree with germline; a read error may underlie this. The chain links TRBV4-3 to TRBJ2-5; the D gene is possibly TRBD2 (5 bases). Germline-derived CDR1 and CDR2 are LGHNA and YSLEER. CDR3 length: 14 amino acids. The chain's CDR3 is CAGSREGLGETQYF. The CDR3 nucleotides read TGCGCCGGCAGCCGAGAGGGATTGGGAGAGACCCAGTACTTC.

This clonotype has only a few counts. The rearrangement links TRBV7-6 to TRBJ2-5; D gene uncertain. Gene TRBJ2-7 matches the end of the DNA better, so the J call may be wrong. The CDR3 covers 13 residues. Germline CDR1 and CDR2: SGHVS and FNYEAQ. Here the CDR3 DNA reads TGTGCCAGCAGTTTACTCCCTACGGACGAGCAGTACTTC. This gives the protein CASSLLPTDEQYF.

The rearrangement uses TRBV29-1 and TRBJ1-1, with D maybe TRBD1 (6 bases). V was trimmed by 5 bases and J by 4 bases, leaving 11 bases between them. The CDR3 extends over 12 amino acids. In germline, CDR1 is SQVTM, CDR2 ANQGSEA. Written as DNA, the CDR3 is TGCAGCGTTTACAGGGTCGGCACTGAAGCTTTCTTT. It specifies CSVYRVGTEAFF.

The rearrangement joins TRBV6-1 to TRBJ2-1, with 9 bases aligning to TRBD2. This CDR3 has 15 residues. Germline CDR1 reads MNHNS; CDR2 reads SASEGT. J lost 10 bases, V lost 3 bases, and 10 bases had no gene match. The chain's CDR3 is CASSETSGSSYEQFF. Written as DNA, the CDR3 is TGTGCCAGCAGTGAGACTAGCGGATCTTCCTACGAGCAGTTCTTC.

The chain has TRBV29-1 and TRBJ1-1; D gene uncertain. Germline V gives CDR1 SQVTM, CDR2 ANQGSEA. The CDR3 runs to 12 residues. V was shortened by 4 bases and J by 4 bases, with 10 bases between the two germline ends. CDR3 nucleotide sequence: TGCAGCGTTGTAGGACGTATCACTGAAGCTTTCTTT. Translating gives CSVVGRITEAFF.